This TCR beta chain emerged from a study of T cell responses to AZD1222 COVID-19 vaccine. Findings and limits, study-wide: Reportedly, close to half of spike-specific TCRs are directed against unmutated variant regions.

Assay: immunoSEQ multiplex PCR; the TCRdb copy retains only in-frame clones and omits some. The repertoire holds about 110,000 clones, with about nine tenths as singletons. About this clone itself: The target antigen is unknown.

The CDR3 runs 15 residues. CDR1 and CDR2 from the germline V gene are MGHRA and YSYEKL. The V gene lost 1 base and the J gene lost 1 base, with 10 bases spanning the gap. Sequenced material: peripheral blood, taken on day 0 of AZD1222 vaccination. This chain uses TRBV4-1 with TRBJ1-2; no clear D. This receptor was taken from an adult in good health. For the CDR3, the DNA is TGCGCCAGCAGCCAAGGAGTTCTCATTAACTATGGCTACACCTTC. Amino acid sequence: CASSQGVLINYGYTF.